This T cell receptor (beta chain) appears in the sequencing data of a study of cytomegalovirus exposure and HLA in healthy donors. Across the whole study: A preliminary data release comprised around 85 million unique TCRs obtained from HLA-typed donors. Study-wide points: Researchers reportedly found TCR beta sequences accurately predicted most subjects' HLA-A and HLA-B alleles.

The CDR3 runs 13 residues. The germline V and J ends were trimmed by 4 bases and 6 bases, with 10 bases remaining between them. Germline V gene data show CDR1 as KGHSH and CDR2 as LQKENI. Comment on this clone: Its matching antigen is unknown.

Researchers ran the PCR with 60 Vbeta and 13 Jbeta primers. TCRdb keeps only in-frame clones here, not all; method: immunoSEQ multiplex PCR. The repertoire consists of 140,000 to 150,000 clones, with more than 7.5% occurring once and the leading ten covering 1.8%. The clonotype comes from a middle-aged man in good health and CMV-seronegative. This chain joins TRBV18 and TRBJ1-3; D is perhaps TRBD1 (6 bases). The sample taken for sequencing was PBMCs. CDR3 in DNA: TGTGCCAGCTCACGACAGGAGAAAAACACCATATATTTT. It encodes CASSRQEKNTIYF.